The 20 T cell receptor beta chains reported below all come from one sample, sequenced in a study of cytomegalovirus exposure and HLA in healthy donors. 13 Jbeta primers and 60 Vbeta primers were used for the PCR. TCRdb's table, derived via immunoSEQ multiplex PCR, lists solely in-frame clones and lacks some. This repertoire includes 130,000 to 150,000 clones. Sequences were obtained from PBMCs. Every receptor here comes from a man between 40 and 49 years old in good health and CMV-seronegative.

The chain employs TRBV6-7 and TRBJ1-5, with a weak D call TRBD1 (6 bases). TRBV6-7 is marked as an open reading frame, function uncertain. This CDR3 region has 12 residues. V shed 10 bases and J shed 4 bases, with 11 bases lying between them. CDR3 amino acids: CATSGENQPQHF. The CDR3 coding sequence is TGTGCCACCTCAGGGGAGAATCAGCCCCAGCATTTT.

The chain has TRBV19 and TRBJ1-2; D perhaps matches TRBD1 (6 bases). Germline CDR1 reads LNHDA; CDR2 reads SQIVND (reference sequence). V lost 5 bases to trimming and J lost 4 bases, with 29 bases between them. CDR3 length: 19 residues. CDR3 sequence reads: CASSYGQFAEKLYSYGYTF. The CDR3 DNA sequence: TGTGCCAGTAGTTACGGACAGTTTGCGGAAAAACTATATTCCTATGGCTACACCTTC.

V usage is TRBV27 and J usage is TRBJ1-1; 11 bases agree with TRBD1. With V trimmed by 7 bases and J by 4 bases, 8 bases remained unmatched. The CDR3 has 15 residues. From germline, CDR1 is MNHEY and CDR2 SMNVEV (reference sequence). The CDR3 loop reads CASTPGQGAGTEAFF. DNA for the CDR3: TGTGCCAGCACCCCAGGACAGGGGGCCGGCACTGAAGCTTTCTTT.

CDR3 sequence: CASSVEGGLYNEQFF. Here the CDR3 DNA reads TGTGCCAGCAGCGTAGAGGGAGGGCTGTACAATGAGCAGTTCTTC. The chain has TRBV9 and TRBJ2-1; the match to TRBD2 covers 7 bases. Germline trimming cut 0 bases from V and 4 bases from J; bases unmatched to any gene: 4. The germline V gene has CDR1 SGDLS and CDR2 YYNGEE. The CDR3 has 15 residues.

The chain joins TRBV10-3 to TRBJ2-1; 9 bases are a match to TRBD1. J was trimmed by 2 bases and V by 8 bases; bases with no gene match: 16. Germline values: CDR1 ENHRY, CDR2 SYGVKD. The CDR3 consists of 18 residues. The CDR3 DNA follows: TGTGCCATCGGGGGGGCGAATCGGACAGGGGCGGCCTACAATGAGCAGTTCTTC. Translation gives CAIGGANRTGAAYNEQFF.

Comments on this clone: Other DNA sequences in the same sample also yield this CDR3. This rearrangement joins TRBV5-1 to TRBJ1-2, with 10 bases lining up with TRBD1. V trimming: 8 bases; J trimming: 2 bases; junction bases outside the gene matches: 9. CDR1 is SGHRS and CDR2 is YFSETQ in the germline V gene. This CDR3 contains 15 residues. This CDR3 is CASSGTGDSNYGYTF. The CDR3 nucleotides are TGCGCCAGTTCTGGGACAGGGGACTCAAACTATGGCTACACCTTC.

The chain couples TRBV9 to TRBJ2-7; the D is unclear. Germline V gene data show CDR1 as SGDLS and CDR2 as YYNGEE. Trimming cost V 4 bases and J 0 bases, with 11 bases left between them. This CDR3 comprises 14 residues. CDR3 sequence (DNA): TGTGCCAGCAGCCCTCGAGCCCCCTCCTACGAGCAGTACTTC. Amino acid sequence: CASSPRAPSYEQYF.

The gene calls are TRBV7-7 and TRBJ1-1; D is unclear. Trimming removed 5 bases at V and 5 bases at J, with 12 bases between. The CDR3 is made up of 13 amino acids. The V gene's germline CDR1 is SSHAT and CDR2 FNYEAQ (reference sequence). CDR3 amino acids: CASSPTLITEAFF. CDR3 DNA sequence: TGTGCCAGCAGCCCGACATTGATAACTGAAGCTTTCTTT.

The rearrangement uses TRBV4-2 and TRBJ2-7, with 7 bases matching TRBD2. The CDR3 totals 13 residues. Losses at the gene ends were 2 bases for V and 5 bases for J; bases not matched to a gene: 3. Germline V gene sequence: CDR1 LGHNA, CDR2 YNFKEQ. The chain's CDR3 is CASSQRGVNEQYF. Here the CDR3 DNA reads TGTGCCAGCAGCCAACGGGGGGTTAACGAGCAGTACTTC.

CDR3 residues: CASSEVSGFGQYF. CDR3 DNA sequence: TGTGCCAGCAGTGAAGTTTCAGGGTTCGGGCAGTACTTC. The gene calls are TRBV6-1 and TRBJ2-7; D possibly corresponds to TRBD1 (5 bases). The CDR3 has 13 residues. Looked up from germline, CDR1 is MNHNS and CDR2 is SASEGT. V gave up 1 base and J gave up 9 bases, with 13 bases separating them.

This chain links TRBV27 with TRBJ1-6, with 9 bases matching TRBD1. There are 13 residues in the CDR3. The germline CDR1 and CDR2 sequences are MNHEY and SMNVEV (reference sequence). V lost 7 bases and J lost 10; bases outside the gene matches: 5. The CDR3 loop reads CASKGQGMSPLHF. Here the CDR3 DNA reads TGTGCCAGCAAGGGACAGGGTATGTCACCCCTCCACTTT.

The gene calls are TRBV6-6 and TRBJ2-1; D is undetermined. CDR1 and CDR2 from the germline V gene are MNHNY and SVGAGI (reference sequence). The germline V and J ends were trimmed by 8 bases and 0 bases, with 8 bases remaining between them. This CDR3 is built from 13 residues. This CDR3 is CASSYSSYNEQFF. DNA for the CDR3: TGTGCCAGCTCGTATAGCTCCTACAATGAGCAGTTCTTC.

The rearrangement links TRBV4-1 to TRBJ1-2; 7 bases match TRBD1. CDR3 length equals 17 residues. After removal of 0 bases from V and 4 bases from J, the junction contained 11 bases not matched to a gene. Germline V gene data show CDR1 as MGHRA and CDR2 as YSYEKL. The CDR3 DNA reads TGCGCCAGCAGCCAAGAACGGCTGACAGGGCGGGCCTATGGCTACACCTTC. Its translation: CASSQERLTGRAYGYTF.

V is TRBV27 and J is TRBJ2-3, with 8 bases aligning to TRBD2. Trimming at V came to 7 bases and at J to 2 bases, leaving 8 bases not matched to a gene. Germline CDR1 MNHEY, CDR2 SMNVEV (reference sequence). The CDR3 sequence is 15 residues long. Here the CDR3 DNA reads TGTGCCAGCACCCGGGGGGGTAGAAACACAGATACGCAGTATTTT. Protein: CASTRGGRNTDTQYF.

V usage is TRBV29-1 and J usage is TRBJ2-2; 9 nucleotides align to TRBD1. Trimming at V came to 3 bases and at J to 5 bases, leaving 10 bases not matched to a gene. The CDR3 loop spans 16 amino acids. The germline V gene encodes CDR1 SQVTM and CDR2 ANQGSEA. The CDR3 DNA sequence: TGCAGCGTTGAGGCCCGGACAGGGGAGTGGACCGGGGAGCTGTTTTTT. Translation gives CSVEARTGEWTGELFF.

The chain couples TRBV19 to TRBJ2-2; the match to TRBD1 covers 8 bases. Per germline, CDR1 LNHDA and CDR2 SQIVND (reference sequence). V gave up 9 bases and J gave up 0 bases; unmatched junction bases: 18. There are 19 residues in the CDR3. This CDR3 reads CASFIDPGQVFANTGELFF. DNA of the CDR3: TGTGCCAGCTTCATCGATCCGGGACAGGTCTTCGCGAACACCGGGGAGCTGTTTTTT.

The chain employs TRBV18 and TRBJ2-5; possible D gene TRBD1, 5 bases. The CDR3 totals 14 residues. Trimming removed 0 bases at V and 5 bases at J, with 10 bases between. Germline V gene lookup returns CDR1 KGHSH and CDR2 LQKENI. This chain's CDR3 is CASSPPLGVETQYF. The CDR3 DNA sequence: TGTGCCAGCTCACCACCGCTAGGGGTTGAGACCCAGTACTTC.

The chain is built from TRBV5-5 and TRBJ1-1; D gene uncertain. CDR1 and CDR2 (germline): SGHKS, YYEKEE (reference sequence). The ends were cut back, 0 bases at V and 0 bases at J, with 6 bases in the middle. The CDR3 length is 14 residues. The CDR3 DNA reads TGTGCCAGCAGCTTGGCTCCCGTGAACACTGAAGCTTTCTTT. Protein: CASSLAPVNTEAFF. The complete variable domain, with remaining parts taken from reference TRBV5-5 and TRBJ1-1, reads DAGVTQSPTHLIKTRGQQVTLRCSPISGHKSVSWYQQVLGQGPQFIFQYYEKEERGRGNFPDRFSARQFPNYSSELNVNALLLGDSALYLCASSLAPVNTEAFFGQGTRLTVV.

The rearrangement links TRBV6-6 to TRBJ1-6, with 9 bases that match TRBD1. CDR3 length: 15 amino acids. Germline loops: CDR1 MNHNY, CDR2 SVGAGI (reference sequence). V trimming: 0 bases; J trimming: 9 bases; junction bases outside the gene matches: 3. In DNA form, the CDR3 reads TGTGCCAGCAGTTACTCGGGACAGGGAGGTTCACCCCTCCACTTT. As protein: CASSYSGQGGSPLHF.

This chain joins TRBV11-2 and TRBJ2-2, with 8 bases matching TRBD1. The CDR3 sequence is 15 residues long. CDR1 and CDR2 from the germline V gene are SGHAT and FQNNGV. V shed 5 bases, J shed 3 bases, and the junction held 5 bases outside the gene matches. The CDR3 region is CASSLTGDYTGELFF. The DNA for the CDR3 is TGTGCCAGCAGCCTGACAGGGGACTACACCGGGGAGCTGTTTTTT.